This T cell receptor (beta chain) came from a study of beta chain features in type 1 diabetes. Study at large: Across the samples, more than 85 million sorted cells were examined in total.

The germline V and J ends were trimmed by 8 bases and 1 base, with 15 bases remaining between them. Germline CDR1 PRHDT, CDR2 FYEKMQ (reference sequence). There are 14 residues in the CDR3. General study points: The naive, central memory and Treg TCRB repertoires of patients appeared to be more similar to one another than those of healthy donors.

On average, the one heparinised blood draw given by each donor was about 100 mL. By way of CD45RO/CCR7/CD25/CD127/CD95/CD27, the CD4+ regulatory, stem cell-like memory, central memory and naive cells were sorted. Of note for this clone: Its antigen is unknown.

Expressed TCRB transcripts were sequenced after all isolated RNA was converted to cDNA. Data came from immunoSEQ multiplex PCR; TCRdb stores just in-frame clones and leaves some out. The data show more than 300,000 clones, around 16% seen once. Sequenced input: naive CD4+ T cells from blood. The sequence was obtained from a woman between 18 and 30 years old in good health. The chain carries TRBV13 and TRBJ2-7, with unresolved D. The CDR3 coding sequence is TGTGCCAGCGGTCCCAAGATACGGTCCTACGAGCAGTACTTC. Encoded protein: CASGPKIRSYEQYF.